These T cell receptor beta chains were read from a single sample in a study of CD8 T cells in Susac syndrome. TCRdb re-called the immunoSEQ multiplex PCR reads through MiXCR, storing one row per CDR3 protein. Counted here are some 260,000 distinct CDR3 sequences, 93% occurring once; the ten biggest clones make up around 0.07%. Specimen: CD4+ T cells from PBMCs. The source is a human donor with multiple sclerosis. The CDR3 runs from the conserved cysteine through the conserved F or W. Each record gives: clone size, J gene, D gene, V gene, CDR3 DNA, CDR3 protein. The D gene is left open where the match is weak. The size field is filled for only some rows; it gives once, few, many or a size class.

abundance: .
j_gene: TRBJ2-5
d_gene: .
v_gene: TRBV28
CDR3nt: TGTGCCAGCAATGCGCTGAACCAAGAGACCCAGTACTTC
CDR3aa: CASNALNQETQYF

abundance: .
j_gene: TRBJ2-7
d_gene: TRBD1
v_gene: TRBV3-1
CDR3nt: TGTGCCAGCAGCTTGGAAACCGGACAGGGACCCTACGAGCAGTACTTC
CDR3aa: CASSLETGQGPYEQYF

abundance: .
j_gene: TRBJ2-5
d_gene: TRBD1
v_gene: TRBV24-1
CDR3nt: TGTGCCACCAGTGACAACAGGGGGCATGGAGAGACCCAGTACTTC
CDR3aa: CATSDNRGHGETQYF

abundance: .
j_gene: TRBJ1-1
d_gene: .
v_gene: TRBV19
CDR3nt: TGTGCCAGTACTCGAGGACAGAAATCTGAAGCTTTCTTT
CDR3aa: CASTRGQKSEAFF

abundance: .
j_gene: TRBJ1-1
d_gene: .
v_gene: TRBV9
CDR3nt: TGTGCCAGCAGCGCGCAGGCGTTTAACACTGAAGCTTTCTTT
CDR3aa: CASSAQAFNTEAFF

abundance: .
j_gene: TRBJ1-5
d_gene: TRBD1
v_gene: TRBV27
CDR3nt: TGTGCCAGCAGTTTACTAGGGGGCGCGGGTCAGCCCCAGCATTTT
CDR3aa: CASSLLGGAGQPQHF

abundance: .
j_gene: TRBJ1-2
d_gene: TRBD1
v_gene: TRBV5-1
CDR3nt: TGCGCCAGCAGCTTGGCGGGACAGGGTAATAGTGGCTACACCTTC
CDR3aa: CASSLAGQGNSGYTF

abundance: once
j_gene: TRBJ2-7
d_gene: TRBD1
v_gene: TRBV7-3
CDR3nt: TGTGCCAGCAGCCACCCGCCCGGGACAGGGCCCTCCGAGCAGTACTTC
CDR3aa: CASSHPPGTGPSEQYF

abundance: .
j_gene: TRBJ1-5
d_gene: .
v_gene: TRBV28
CDR3nt: TGTGCCAGCAGTTTACCCCAGGGCGATCAGCCCCAGCATTTT
CDR3aa: CASSLPQGDQPQHF

abundance: .
j_gene: TRBJ1-2
d_gene: TRBD1
v_gene: TRBV7-9
CDR3nt: TGTGCCAGCAGCTTAGCGATTGAGACAGGGTTCGGGAATGGCTACACCTTC
CDR3aa: CASSLAIETGFGNGYTF

abundance: .
j_gene: TRBJ2-7
d_gene: TRBD2
v_gene: TRBV29-1
CDR3nt: TGCAGCGTTGGAGAGAGGACTAGTGCCTACGAGCAGTACTTC
CDR3aa: CSVGERTSAYEQYF

abundance: .
j_gene: TRBJ2-3
d_gene: .
v_gene: TRBV7-9
CDR3nt: TGTGCCAGCTCTTTTCTTAGCGCTGGCACAGATACGCAGTATTTT
CDR3aa: CASSFLSAGTDTQYF

abundance: .
j_gene: TRBJ2-3
d_gene: .
v_gene: TRBV24-1
CDR3nt: TGTGCCACCAGTGATCTCCTCTCAGATACGCAGTATTTT
CDR3aa: CATSDLLSDTQYF

abundance: .
j_gene: TRBJ2-5
d_gene: TRBD2
v_gene: TRBV24-1
CDR3nt: TGTGCCACCAGTGATGGTGCGACTAGCGTAAAAGAGACCCAGTACTTC
CDR3aa: CATSDGATSVKETQYF

abundance: .
j_gene: TRBJ1-1
d_gene: .
v_gene: TRBV12-3/TRBV12-4
CDR3nt: TGTGCCAGCAGTCGGGCCGGCCTGGCTGAAGCTTTCTTT
CDR3aa: CASSRAGLAEAFF

abundance: once
j_gene: TRBJ1-1
d_gene: TRBD1
v_gene: TRBV2
CDR3nt: TGTGCCAGCAGTACCGACAGGGGTGAGACTGAAGCTTTCTTT
CDR3aa: CASSTDRGETEAFF

abundance: .
j_gene: TRBJ2-1
d_gene: TRBD1
v_gene: TRBV7-3
CDR3nt: TGTGCCAGCAGCAGGGACAGGGTCGGTGGTGAGCAGTTCTTC
CDR3aa: CASSRDRVGGEQFF

abundance: .
j_gene: TRBJ2-1
d_gene: TRBD2
v_gene: TRBV7-2
CDR3nt: TGTGCCAGCAGCTCGGGACTAGCTAACAATGAGCAGTTCTTC
CDR3aa: CASSSGLANNEQFF

abundance: .
j_gene: TRBJ2-3
d_gene: TRBD2
v_gene: TRBV19
CDR3nt: TGTGCCAGTAGGCAAGCGGGGGGGCCGGGTGCAGATACGCAGTATTTT
CDR3aa: CASRQAGGPGADTQYF

abundance: once
j_gene: TRBJ2-7
d_gene: TRBD1
v_gene: TRBV30
CDR3nt: TGTGCCTGGAGTCAGGGACAGGGGGCAACGGGCGAGCAGTACTTC
CDR3aa: CAWSQGQGATGEQYF

abundance: .
j_gene: TRBJ1-2
d_gene: .
v_gene: TRBV30
CDR3nt: TGTGCCTGGAGTCCCGGATCCTATGGCTACACCTTC
CDR3aa: CAWSPGSYGYTF

abundance: .
j_gene: TRBJ2-5
d_gene: TRBD2
v_gene: TRBV5-1
CDR3nt: TGCGCCAGCAGCTTGAGCGGGAGCGGACGGGAGACCCAGTACTTC
CDR3aa: CASSLSGSGRETQYF

abundance: .
j_gene: TRBJ1-1
d_gene: .
v_gene: TRBV5-1
CDR3nt: TGCGCCAGCAGCCCCGATCGGCGTAAAGCTTTCTTT
CDR3aa: CASSPDRRKAFF

abundance: .
j_gene: TRBJ1-1
d_gene: TRBD1
v_gene: TRBV7-8
CDR3nt: TGTGCCAGCAGCTCCGGACAGGGATCGAACACTGAAGCTTTCTTT
CDR3aa: CASSSGQGSNTEAFF

abundance: .
j_gene: TRBJ2-1
d_gene: .
v_gene: TRBV10-3
CDR3nt: TGTGCCACCGAAATGGGCAATGAGCAGTTCTTC
CDR3aa: CATEMGNEQFF

abundance: .
j_gene: TRBJ2-1
d_gene: TRBD2
v_gene: TRBV4-2
CDR3nt: TGTGCCAGCAGCCAAGATCCCGGACTAGCGGTGAACAATGAGCAGTTCTTC
CDR3aa: CASSQDPGLAVNNEQFF

abundance: .
j_gene: TRBJ1-1
d_gene: .
v_gene: TRBV29-1
CDR3nt: TGCAGCGCTACGCTGGGTCCGGACACTGAAGCTTTCTTT
CDR3aa: CSATLGPDTEAFF

abundance: .
j_gene: TRBJ1-4
d_gene: .
v_gene: TRBV5-4
CDR3nt: TGTGCCAGCAGCCGGGGACGGGGGAATGAAAAACTGTTTTTT
CDR3aa: CASSRGRGNEKLFF

abundance: .
j_gene: TRBJ2-5
d_gene: .
v_gene: TRBV18
CDR3nt: TGTGCCAGCTCCCTACAGGGAAGGAGTCGTGAGACCCAGTACTTC
CDR3aa: CASSLQGRSRETQYF

abundance: .
j_gene: TRBJ2-7
d_gene: TRBD2
v_gene: TRBV20-1
CDR3nt: TGCAGTTCTTTTTCACCCTGGGGCGGGGGGGCCGGCTACGAGCAGTACTTC
CDR3aa: CSSFSPWGGGAGYEQYF

abundance: once
j_gene: TRBJ2-5
d_gene: TRBD1
v_gene: TRBV10-3
CDR3nt: TGTGCCATCAGTGTAGGGGGCGCGTTGGAGACCCAGTACTTC
CDR3aa: CAISVGGALETQYF

abundance: few
j_gene: TRBJ1-3
d_gene: .
v_gene: TRBV20-1
CDR3nt: TGCAGTGCTAGTCTGGGGGGGGCTGGAAACACCATATATTTT
CDR3aa: CSASLGGAGNTIYF

abundance: .
j_gene: TRBJ1-4
d_gene: TRBD1
v_gene: TRBV10-3
CDR3nt: TGTGCCATCAGGGGACAGGGGGTCGGCGAAAAACTGTTTTTT
CDR3aa: CAIRGQGVGEKLFF

abundance: .
j_gene: TRBJ2-5
d_gene: TRBD2
v_gene: TRBV27
CDR3nt: TGTGCCAGCAGTTGGGGGGGAACCGCATCCGAGACCCAGTACTTC
CDR3aa: CASSWGGTASETQYF

abundance: .
j_gene: TRBJ1-1
d_gene: .
v_gene: TRBV3-1
CDR3nt: TGTGCCAGCAGCCAAGTGGGAAGGGGGACTGAAGCTTTCTTT
CDR3aa: CASSQVGRGTEAFF

abundance: .
j_gene: TRBJ1-1
d_gene: .
v_gene: TRBV7-2
CDR3nt: TGTGCCAGCAGCTTGGGGGGAGGGAGGAACACTGAAGCTTTCTTT
CDR3aa: CASSLGGGRNTEAFF

abundance: .
j_gene: TRBJ1-2
d_gene: TRBD1
v_gene: TRBV6-1
CDR3nt: TGTGCCAGCAGTCCAGGACAGGTTTTCTATGGCTACACCTTC
CDR3aa: CASSPGQVFYGYTF

abundance: .
j_gene: TRBJ2-3
d_gene: .
v_gene: TRBV20-1
CDR3nt: TGCAGTGCTAGAGGCTCGGGGGATACGCAGTATTTT
CDR3aa: CSARGSGDTQYF

abundance: .
j_gene: TRBJ1-1
d_gene: .
v_gene: TRBV5-6
CDR3nt: TGTGCCAGCAGCTTGTTGGGCTCTTTGAACACTGAAGCTTTCTTT
CDR3aa: CASSLLGSLNTEAFF

abundance: .
j_gene: TRBJ2-1
d_gene: .
v_gene: TRBV5-8
CDR3nt: TGTGCCAGCAGCTTGGCCGGAGGGATTTGGAATGAGCAGTTCTTC
CDR3aa: CASSLAGGIWNEQFF

abundance: once
j_gene: TRBJ2-1
d_gene: .
v_gene: TRBV7-9
CDR3nt: TGTGCCAGCAGCTTACTCGCGACGACCTACAATGAGCAGTTCTTC
CDR3aa: CASSLLATTYNEQFF

abundance: .
j_gene: TRBJ2-4
d_gene: TRBD2
v_gene: TRBV20-1
CDR3nt: TGCAGTGCTAGCGAACTAGCGGGGGACATTCAGTACTTC
CDR3aa: CSASELAGDIQYF

abundance: .
j_gene: TRBJ2-3
d_gene: TRBD2
v_gene: TRBV4-2
CDR3nt: TGTGCCAGCAGCCAAGTGGGCCTAGCGGTTACAGATACGCAGTATTTT
CDR3aa: CASSQVGLAVTDTQYF

abundance: .
j_gene: TRBJ2-3
d_gene: .
v_gene: TRBV3-1
CDR3nt: TGTGCCAGCAGCCAAGGACTAGGGATTTACACAGATACGCAGTATTTT
CDR3aa: CASSQGLGIYTDTQYF

abundance: .
j_gene: TRBJ2-3
d_gene: .
v_gene: TRBV12-5
CDR3nt: TGTGCTAGTGGTTTTGGTCCTACTAGCACAGATACGCAGTATTTT
CDR3aa: CASGFGPTSTDTQYF

abundance: .
j_gene: TRBJ1-5
d_gene: .
v_gene: TRBV7-8
CDR3nt: TGTGCCAGCAGCCCCCATCCACTACAGCCTAATCAGCCCCAGCATTTT
CDR3aa: CASSPHPLQPNQPQHF

abundance: once
j_gene: TRBJ2-1
d_gene: TRBD2
v_gene: TRBV7-2
CDR3nt: TGTGCCAGCACCGTAGGGACTAGCGCTTACAATGAGCAGTTCTTC
CDR3aa: CASTVGTSAYNEQFF

abundance: once
j_gene: TRBJ2-7
d_gene: .
v_gene: TRBV12-3/TRBV12-4
CDR3nt: TGTGCCAGCAGGTCGACAGCTAGTGGGACTTACGAGCAGTACTTC
CDR3aa: CASRSTASGTYEQYF

abundance: .
j_gene: TRBJ2-5
d_gene: .
v_gene: TRBV30
CDR3nt: TGTGCCTGGAGTGTACGGCGGGGCAGGGGGGAGACCCAGTACTTC
CDR3aa: CAWSVRRGRGETQYF

abundance: .
j_gene: TRBJ2-7
d_gene: .
v_gene: TRBV5-1
CDR3nt: TGCGCCAGCAGCTTGGATCCAGGGAGAGACGAGCAGTACTTC
CDR3aa: CASSLDPGRDEQYF

abundance: .
j_gene: TRBJ1-2
d_gene: TRBD1
v_gene: TRBV5-1
CDR3nt: TGCGCCAGCAGCTTGGAGGGGGCGAACTATGGCTACACCTTC
CDR3aa: CASSLEGANYGYTF

abundance: .
j_gene: TRBJ2-3
d_gene: .
v_gene: TRBV7-9
CDR3nt: TGTGCCAGCAGCCACGCGGGAGATACGCAGTATTTT
CDR3aa: CASSHAGDTQYF

abundance: .
j_gene: TRBJ2-5
d_gene: .
v_gene: TRBV4-1
CDR3nt: TGCGCCAGCAGCCAAGATGGCGGGGCGCGTGGGGAGACCCAGTACTTC
CDR3aa: CASSQDGGARGETQYF

abundance: .
j_gene: TRBJ1-6
d_gene: .
v_gene: TRBV6-6
CDR3nt: TGTGCCAGCAGTTACTCGAGGGCCGCGAATTCACCCCTCCACTTT
CDR3aa: CASSYSRAANSPLHF

abundance: once
j_gene: TRBJ2-5
d_gene: .
v_gene: TRBV19
CDR3nt: TGTGCCAGTAGTCCCGAGAGGCGAGAGACCCAGTACTTC
CDR3aa: CASSPERRETQYF

abundance: .
j_gene: TRBJ1-2
d_gene: .
v_gene: TRBV7-3
CDR3nt: TGTGCCAGCAGCCCGGAACCGGGTAACCGTGGCTACACCTTC
CDR3aa: CASSPEPGNRGYTF

abundance: .
j_gene: TRBJ2-5
d_gene: .
v_gene: TRBV19
CDR3nt: TGTGCCAGTAAGAAGAGCGGAGCCGGAGAGACCCAGTACTTC
CDR3aa: CASKKSGAGETQYF

abundance: .
j_gene: TRBJ1-2
d_gene: .
v_gene: TRBV27
CDR3nt: TGTGCCAGCAGATCGGGCCCCCCAAAGTATGGCTACACCTTC
CDR3aa: CASRSGPPKYGYTF

abundance: .
j_gene: TRBJ1-1
d_gene: .
v_gene: TRBV3-1
CDR3nt: TGTGCCAGCAGCCAACGTCGGGACCCTCCTGAAGCTTTCTTT
CDR3aa: CASSQRRDPPEAFF